These 13 T cell receptor beta chains came from one sample sequenced in a study of CXCR4 blockade with PD-1 therapy in pancreatic cancer (dated by TCRdb to between 2018 and 2021). Library preparation used the immunoSEQ multiplex PCR assay. TCRdb carries this immuneACCESS record with in-frame sequences only. Its versions omit some clonotypes, under half of them owing to an unresolved V gene in the studies checked, with the rest unexplained. For this sample there are about 3,500 clones; approximately 50% appear just once. The ten largest clonotypes hold about 18% of the sample. Sequencing used tumor tissue. All receptors come from a human donor with pancreatic ductal adenocarcinoma.

This chain links TRBV30 with TRBJ2-7; D is unresolved. V dropped 2 bases and J dropped 6 bases, with 8 bases sitting between them. There are 11 residues in the CDR3. Germline V gene sequence: CDR1 GTSNPN, CDR2 SVGIG (reference sequence). CDR3 residues: CAWSRSLEQYF. The CDR3 DNA reads TGTGCCTGGAGTAGGTCCCTCGAGCAGTACTTC.

The gene calls are TRBV9 and TRBJ2-1; D is unresolved. The germline V gene has CDR1 SGDLS and CDR2 YYNGEE. The V and J ends lost 1 base and 5 bases respectively, with 13 bases between them. The CDR3 spans 15 residues. This CDR3 is CASSVRQTANNEQFF. CDR3 DNA sequence: TGTGCCAGCAGCGTACGGCAGACCGCCAACAATGAGCAGTTCTTC.

V and J are TRBV15 and TRBJ2-1, with 15 bases that match TRBD2. V shed 8 bases and J 6 bases; nucleotides not matched to a gene: 8. This CDR3 comprises 16 residues. Per germline, CDR1 LNHNV and CDR2 YYDKDF (reference sequence). This chain's CDR3 is CATSGGLAGGGNEQFF. The DNA of the CDR3 is TGTGCCACCTCGGGAGGACTAGCGGGAGGGGGCAATGAGCAGTTCTTC.

This rearrangement joins TRBV18 to TRBJ2-7, with TRBD1 as a possible D gene (6 bases). V lost 4 bases and J 6 bases, leaving 16 bases between the germline ends. The CDR3 loop spans 14 amino acids. Germline CDR1 and CDR2: KGHSH and LQKENI. Written as DNA, the CDR3 is TGTGCCAGCTCACTCCTCGACAGGTGGTCCGAGCAGTACTTC. It encodes CASSLLDRWSEQYF. The variable domain in full, completed from reference TRBV18 and TRBJ2-7, reads NAGVMQNPRHLVRRRGQEARLRCSPMKGHSHVYWYRQLPEEGLKFMVYLQKENIIDESGMPKERFSAEFPKEGPSILRIQQVVRGDSAAYFCASSLLDRWSEQYFGPGTRLTVT.

This clone was detected ten times or more. The chain links TRBV9 to TRBJ2-7; D is possibly TRBD2 (6 bases). The V end lost 6 bases, the J end lost 0 bases, and 16 bases lay between the germline ends. Germline values: CDR1 SGDLS, CDR2 YYNGEE. The CDR3 is 15 residues long. This CDR3 reads CASTLGGVSSYEQYF. CDR3 bases: TGTGCCAGCACCCTCGGAGGGGTCAGCTCCTACGAGCAGTACTTC.

This clone has only a few counts. The rearrangement uses TRBV9 and TRBJ2-3; 12 bases align to TRBD2. V lost 5 bases, J lost 6 bases, and 7 bases stayed unmatched. Germline V gene sequence: CDR1 SGDLS, CDR2 YYNGEE. This CDR3 has 15 residues. The CDR3 bases are TGTGCCAGCAGAGCGCTAGCGGGAGGGCCGGATACGCAGTATTTT. Its translation is CASRALAGGPDTQYF.

The rearrangement uses TRBV7-6 and TRBJ2-3, with D unresolved. The CDR3 length is 14 residues. Germline V CDR1 and CDR2: SGHVS, FNYEAQ. The V gene lost 5 bases and the J gene lost 1 base, with 10 bases spanning the gap. The CDR3 sequence: CASSQDLRTDTQYF. In nucleotides, the CDR3 is TGTGCCAGCAGCCAAGATCTACGCACAGATACGCAGTATTTT.

The chain couples TRBV19 to TRBJ2-3; 7 positions match TRBD1. The germline V gene has CDR1 LNHDA and CDR2 SQIVND (reference sequence). This CDR3 has 15 amino acids. V trimming: 6 bases; J trimming: 2 bases; junction bases outside the gene matches: 8. The CDR3 nucleotides are TGTGCCAGTAGCGTAACGGGACAGTCCACAGATACGCAGTATTTT. It translates to CASSVTGQSTDTQYF.

The rearrangement links TRBV11-3 to TRBJ1-1, with D unclear. V was cut by 5 bases and J by 1 base, with 14 bases left in between. The CDR3 runs 15 residues. Germline CDR1 reads SGHNT; CDR2 reads YENEEA. The CDR3 reads CASSPPRPANTEAFF. The DNA of the CDR3 is TGTGCCAGCAGCCCCCCCCGCCCAGCGAACACTGAAGCTTTCTTT.

This clone was detected only a few times. The chain carries TRBV6-8 and TRBJ2-7, with 7 bases fitting TRBD2. The germline V gene has CDR1 MNHGY and CDR2 SAAAGT. V dropped 11 bases and J dropped 7; count of bases not matched to a gene: 14. The CDR3 loop spans 13 amino acids. The CDR3 DNA reads TGTGCCCATCAGAGAAGCGGGGCGGGAGAGCAGTACTTC. As protein: CAHQRSGAGEQYF.

This clone was counted once. The J gene is TRBJ2-3, the V gene TRBV19; unclear D gene. V lost 3 bases and J 3 bases, leaving 7 bases between the germline ends. There are 13 residues in the CDR3. Germline V gene lookup returns CDR1 LNHDA and CDR2 SQIVND (reference sequence). Here the CDR3 reads CASSILGTDTQYF. Written as DNA, the CDR3 is TGTGCCAGTAGTATTTTGGGAACAGATACGCAGTATTTT.

This clone appeared once. V is TRBV6-8 and J is TRBJ2-7; 7 bases are shared with TRBD2. Per the germline V gene, CDR1 is MNHGY and CDR2 is SAAAGT. V dropped 1 base and J dropped 2; count of bases not matched to a gene: 2. This CDR3 is built from 14 residues. Here the CDR3 DNA reads TGTGCCAGCAGTTACTGGGCGGGAGCCTACGAGCAGTACTTC. This gives the protein CASSYWAGAYEQYF.

This clone came up a few times. The chain combines TRBV10-1 with TRBJ2-5, with D possibly being TRBD2 (6 bases). Germline assignment: CDR1 WNHNN and CDR2 SYGVQD (reference sequence). Deletions cut 3 bases from V and 5 bases from J, with 10 bases between. CDR3 length: 13 amino acids. In DNA form, the CDR3 reads TGCGCCAGCAGTGACCCGGGAGAGGAGACCCAGTACTTC. It is translated as CASSDPGEETQYF.